What follows are 18 T cell receptor beta chains derived from one specimen sequenced in a study of regulatory T cells in long-lasting Graves disease. The authors built TCR beta libraries using iRepertoire HTBI primers and Arm-PCR of CDR3 regions. A single record per CDR3 protein comes from TCRdb applying MiXCR to the multiplex PCR reads. The sample yields 450,000 or so distinct CDR3 sequences, under 25% seen once. The time point: persistent/refractory GD, antithyroid drugs over 5 years with positive TRAb. Preparation of the TCR library used RNA extracted from PBMCs. Sequencing used peripheral blood mononuclear cells (PBMCs), obtained when the disease was refractory, from a patient treated with antithyroid drugs. The receptors were sampled from a female donor with Graves disease.

This rearrangement joins TRBV5-1 to TRBJ2-7; D unclear. The ends were cut back, 1 base at V and 3 bases at J, with 14 bases in the middle. The CDR3 extends over 15 amino acids. In germline, CDR1 is SGHRS, CDR2 YFSETQ. The CDR3 DNA sequence: TGCGCCAGCAGCTTGCTACCGAACCAAATCTACGAGCAGTACTTC. Its protein is CASSLLPNQIYEQYF.

In the case of this clonotype: A much more abundant neighbour one base away suggests this may be a read error. The chain recombines TRBV15 with TRBJ2-2, with D perhaps given as TRBD1 or TRBD2 (5 bases each). The germline V gene encodes CDR1 LNHNV and CDR2 YYDKDF (reference sequence). This CDR3 is built from 14 residues. This CDR3 is CVTSRVGGTGELFF. CDR3 sequence (DNA): TGTGTCACCAGCAGAGTTGGGGGCACCGGGGAGCTGTTTTTT.

This clonotype appeared many times. One end of the junction does not line up with germline, which may come from a read error. The DNA of the CDR3 is TGTGCCAGCAGATTAGGGGAGAACTACGAGCAGTACTTC. This encodes CASRLGENYEQYF. V and J are TRBV7-2 and TRBJ2-7, with D perhaps being TRBD1 or TRBD2 (5 bases each). The length of the CDR3 is 13 residues. In germline, CDR1 is SGHTA, CDR2 FQGNSA. Full variable domain (outside the CDR3, taken from reference TRBV7-2 and TRBJ2-7): GAGVSQSPSNKVTEKGKDVELRCDPISGHTALYWYRQSLGQGLEFLIYFQGNSAPDKSGLPSDRFSAERTGGSVSTLTIQRTQQEDSAVYLCASRLGENYEQYFGPGTRLTVT.

This chain connects TRBV10-2 to TRBJ2-5, with 13 bases matching TRBD2. With 5 bases clipped from V and 5 bases from J, the junction kept 17 bases outside the gene matches. In germline, CDR1 is WSHSY, CDR2 SAAADI. The CDR3 is 19 residues long. CDR3 sequence reads: CASSKPWTSGSIVSETQYF. In DNA form, the CDR3 reads TGCGCCAGCAGTAAGCCATGGACTAGCGGGAGTATTGTTTCGGAGACCCAGTACTTC.

The chain employs TRBV5-5 and TRBJ1-5, with D unclear. Per germline, CDR1 SGHKS and CDR2 YYEKEE (reference sequence). The CDR3 loop spans 15 amino acids. Trimming stripped 1 base from V and 6 bases from J, with 14 bases between. CDR3 sequence (DNA): TGTGCCAGCAGCTTGAGGATGGGTAGCGGTCAGCCCCAGCATTTT. Encoded protein: CASSLRMGSGQPQHF.

Ten or more counts support this clonotype. V usage is TRBV12-3 or TRBV12-4 and J usage is TRBJ2-2; 10 nucleotides align to TRBD2. The V gene end was trimmed by 6 bases and the J gene end by 5 bases; junction bases not matched to a gene: 12. This CDR3 comprises 17 residues. Here the CDR3 reads CASRRSQLAGRTGELFF. The CDR3, as DNA: TGTGCCAGCAGGCGTTCTCAACTAGCGGGAAGGACCGGGGAGCTGTTTTTT.

This sequence joins TRBV20-1 and TRBJ2-7; D may match TRBD1 or TRBD2 (5 bases each). Trimming removed 5 bases from V and 6 bases from J, with 14 bases in between. Per the germline V gene, CDR1 is DFQATT and CDR2 is SNEGSKA (reference sequence). CDR3 length equals 12 residues. The CDR3 bases are TGCAGTGCTTACCGTGCAGGGACCGAGCAGTACTTC. Translation gives CSAYRAGTEQYF.

This clonotype was recorded a few times. The chain combines TRBV7-3 with TRBJ2-5; the D gene could be TRBD1 or TRBD2 (5 bases each). V was pared by 5 bases and J by 5 bases, with 18 bases between. Germline V gene lookup returns CDR1 SGHTA and CDR2 FQGTGA. The CDR3 is 15 amino acids. CDR3 in DNA: TGTGCCAGCAGCCCAGAGTTGGGACCTGCGGAGACCCAGTACTTC. Residues: CASSPELGPAETQYF.

This clonotype was picked up many times. The gene calls are TRBV20-1 and TRBJ1-3; the D is unclear. Germline V CDR1 and CDR2: DFQATT, SNEGSKA (reference sequence). The CDR3 runs to 13 residues. Trimming left V 5 bases short and J 4 bases short, with 12 bases between. The CDR3 DNA follows: TGCAGTGCTGAAGGGCTGGGCGGAAACACCATATATTTT. This gives the protein CSAEGLGGNTIYF.

This rearrangement joins TRBV7-3 to TRBJ2-2, with TRBD2 matching 10 bases. Trimming at V came to 2 bases and at J to 4 bases, leaving 7 bases not matched to a gene. The germline CDR1 and CDR2 sequences are SGHTA and FQGTGA. This CDR3 has 17 amino acids. The CDR3 reads CASSLQAGGPGTGELFF. The CDR3 nucleotides read TGTGCCAGCAGCTTACAAGCGGGAGGGCCGGGCACCGGGGAGCTGTTTTTT.

This clonotype was detected only a few times. The chain employs TRBV19 and TRBJ2-6; no definite D call. Germline CDR1 reads LNHDA; CDR2 reads SQIVND (reference sequence). Trimming removed 5 bases at V and 4 bases at J, with 9 bases between. The CDR3 has 14 amino acids. CDR3 DNA sequence: TGTGCCAGTAGTCTTGGCTGGGGGGCCAACGTCCTGACTTTC. This codes for CASSLGWGANVLTF.

This sequence joins TRBV20-1 and TRBJ1-4; TRBD1 is a possible D gene (6 bases). Germline lookup yields CDR1 DFQATT and CDR2 SNEGSKA (reference sequence). The CDR3 length is 16 residues. Trimming removed 0 bases at V and 1 base at J, with 12 bases between. The CDR3 nucleotides are TGCAGTGCTAGAGATCCCAGGGGTGGAACTAATGAAAAACTGTTTTTT. As protein: CSARDPRGGTNEKLFF.

In this sample, this clonotype turned up a few times. V and J are TRBV9 and TRBJ2-2, with TRBD1 as a possible D gene (5 bases). Per the germline V gene, CDR1 is SGDLS and CDR2 is YYNGEE. V shed 5 bases and J shed 0 bases, with 17 bases lying between them. The CDR3 is 17 residues long. The CDR3 loop reads CASSFDSLYANTGELFF. DNA of the CDR3: TGTGCCAGCAGTTTCGACAGCCTTTACGCGAACACCGGGGAGCTGTTTTTT.

The chain joins TRBV29-1 to TRBJ2-5; perhaps TRBD1 as D (5 bases). CDR3 length equals 14 residues. Germline V gene lookup returns CDR1 SQVTM and CDR2 ANQGSEA. Trimming stripped 1 base from V and 5 bases from J, with 14 bases between. CDR3 in amino acids: CSVEGGAEWETQYF. The CDR3 DNA is TGCAGCGTTGAAGGTGGGGCGGAGTGGGAGACCCAGTACTTC.

V gene TRBV4-2 combines with J gene TRBJ2-7, with D perhaps matching TRBD2 (6 bases). The germline V and J ends were trimmed by 1 base and 3 bases, with 22 bases remaining between them. The CDR3 is made up of 18 amino acids. CDR1 is LGHNA, CDR2 YNFKEQ, per germline. The CDR3 DNA sequence: TGTGCCAGCAGCCAAGCCTCGATTATGGGGGGACTGAGCTACGAGCAGTACTTC. Its translation: CASSQASIMGGLSYEQYF.

A few counts support this clonotype. CDR3 protein: CSADPQVNYGYTF. The CDR3 nucleotides are TGCAGTGCTGACCCACAGGTCAACTATGGCTACACCTTC. The V and J genes are TRBV20-1 and TRBJ1-2; D possibly corresponds to TRBD1 (5 bases). Trimming took 5 bases from V and 2 from J, leaving 12 bases between them. Germline CDR1 reads DFQATT; CDR2 reads SNEGSKA (reference sequence). The CDR3 has 13 amino acids.

At least ten counts were recorded for this clonotype. The rearrangement uses TRBV28 and TRBJ1-1; 12 nucleotides match TRBD1. This CDR3 spans 15 amino acids. V was clipped by 5 bases and J by 8 bases; unmatched bases: 9. The germline V gene encodes CDR1 MDHEN and CDR2 SYDVKM. The DNA of the CDR3 is TGTGCCAGCAGTCCGGGGGACAGGGGGCATTTGGAAGCTTTCTTT. This codes for CASSPGDRGHLEAFF.

This clonotype was observed a few times. The chain links TRBV6-2 or TRBV6-3 to TRBJ2-1; 7 nucleotides agree with TRBD2. Germline V lookup: CDR1 MNHEY, CDR2 SVGEGT. V shed 2 bases, J shed 7 bases, and the junction held 2 bases outside the gene matches. The CDR3 covers 13 residues. The DNA for the CDR3 is TGTGCCAGCAGTTACGGGAGGGCTAATGAGCAGTTCTTC. The encoded protein is CASSYGRANEQFF.